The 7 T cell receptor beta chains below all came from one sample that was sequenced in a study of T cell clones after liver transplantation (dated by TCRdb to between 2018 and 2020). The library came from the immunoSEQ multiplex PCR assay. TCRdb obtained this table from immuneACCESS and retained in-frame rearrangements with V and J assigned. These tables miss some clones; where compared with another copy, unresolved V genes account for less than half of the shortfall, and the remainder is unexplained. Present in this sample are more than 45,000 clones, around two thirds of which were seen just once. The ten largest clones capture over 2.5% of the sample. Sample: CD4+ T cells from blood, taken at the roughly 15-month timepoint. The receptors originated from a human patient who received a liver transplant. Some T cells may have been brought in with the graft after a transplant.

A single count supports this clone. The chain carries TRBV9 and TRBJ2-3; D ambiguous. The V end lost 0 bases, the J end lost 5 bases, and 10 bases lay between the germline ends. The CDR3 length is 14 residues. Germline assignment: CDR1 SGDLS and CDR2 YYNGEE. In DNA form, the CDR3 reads TGTGCCAGCAGCGTAGAGGTGTTCGGAGATACGCAGTATTTT. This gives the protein CASSVEVFGDTQYF.

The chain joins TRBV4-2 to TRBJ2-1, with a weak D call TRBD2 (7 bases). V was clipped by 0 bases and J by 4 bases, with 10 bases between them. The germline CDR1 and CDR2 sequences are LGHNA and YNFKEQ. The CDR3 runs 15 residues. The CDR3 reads CASSQDRGGYNEQFF. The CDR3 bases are TGTGCCAGCAGCCAAGATAGGGGGGGATACAATGAGCAGTTCTTC.

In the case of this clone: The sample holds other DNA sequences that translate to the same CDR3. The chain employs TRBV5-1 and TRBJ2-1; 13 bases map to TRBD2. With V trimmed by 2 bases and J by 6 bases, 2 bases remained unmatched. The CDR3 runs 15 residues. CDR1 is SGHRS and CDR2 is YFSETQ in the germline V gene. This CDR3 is CASSFGLAGVNEQFF. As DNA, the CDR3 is TGCGCCAGCAGCTTCGGACTAGCGGGAGTCAATGAGCAGTTCTTC.

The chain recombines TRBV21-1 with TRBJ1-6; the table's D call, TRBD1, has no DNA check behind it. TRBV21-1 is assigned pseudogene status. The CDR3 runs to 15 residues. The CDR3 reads CASRQLTGYNSPLHF. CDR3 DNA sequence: TGTGCCAGCAGGCAATTGACAGGCTATAATTCACCCCTCCACTTT.

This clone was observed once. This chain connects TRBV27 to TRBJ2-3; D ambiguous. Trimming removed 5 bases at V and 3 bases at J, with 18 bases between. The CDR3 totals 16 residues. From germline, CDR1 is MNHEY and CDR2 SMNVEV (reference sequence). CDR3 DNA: TGTGCCAGCAGTACATTAAGCCTGATGTCGACAGATACGCAGTATTTT. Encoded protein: CASSTLSLMSTDTQYF.

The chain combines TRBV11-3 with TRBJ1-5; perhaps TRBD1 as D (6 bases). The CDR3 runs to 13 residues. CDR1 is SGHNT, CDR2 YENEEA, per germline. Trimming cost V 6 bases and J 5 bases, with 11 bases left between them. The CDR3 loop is CASSQDRDQPQHF. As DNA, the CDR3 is TGTGCCAGCAGTCAGGACAGAGATCAGCCCCAGCATTTT.

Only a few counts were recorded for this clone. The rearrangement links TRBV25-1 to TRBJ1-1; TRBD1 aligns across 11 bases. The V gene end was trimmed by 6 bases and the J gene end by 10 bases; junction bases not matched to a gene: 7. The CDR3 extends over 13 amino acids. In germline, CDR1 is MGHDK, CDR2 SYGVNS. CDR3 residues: CASREGTGGRAFF. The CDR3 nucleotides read TGTGCCAGCAGGGAAGGGACAGGGGGGAGAGCTTTCTTT. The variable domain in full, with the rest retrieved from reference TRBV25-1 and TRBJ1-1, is EADIYQTPRYLVIGTGKKITLECSQTMGHDKMYWYQQDPGMELHLIHYSYGVNSTEKGDLSSESTVSRIRTEHFPLTLESARPSHTSQYLCASREGTGGRAFFGQGTRLTVV.